This TCR beta chain was documented in a study of regulatory T cells in long-lasting Graves disease. Stated time point: newly diagnosed GD, antithyroid drugs for less than 3 months. TCR sequences were obtained from RNA taken from PBMCs. Patients hailed from an endocrinology department in Xi'an, China. Whole-study results and caveats: TRBV28, TRBJ1-2 and TRBJ2-5 were segments that persistent disease favored.

Libraries of TCR beta came from iRepertoire HTBI primers plus Arm-PCR of CDR3 regions. TCRdb processed the multiplex PCR reads anew with MiXCR; each CDR3 protein has one entry. This table holds roughly 420,000 distinct CDR3 sequences, 13% to 15% found once. V was cut by 0 bases and J by 6 bases, with 8 bases left in between. The germline V gene encodes CDR1 GTSNPN and CDR2 SVGIG (reference sequence). This CDR3 contains 13 residues. Ten or more counts support this clonotype. Its matching antigen is unknown. These sequences were also reported in another study, on T cells in Graves' hyperthyroidism and ophthalmopathy.

The chain joins TRBV30 to TRBJ2-2, with D hard to call. The clonotype was recovered from a woman between 45 and 60 years old with Graves disease. The sequencing used peripheral blood mononuclear cells (PBMCs), collected at new diagnosis, from a patient treated with antithyroid drugs. CDR3 in amino acids: CAWSVTAPGELFF. The CDR3 DNA reads TGTGCCTGGAGTGTGACTGCACCCGGGGAGCTGTTTTTT.